This T cell receptor (beta chain) stems from a study of Graves' ophthalmopathy and Graves' hyperthyroidism. Amplification targeted the TCR beta CDR3 regions, with RNA transcripts as the source material. Second-round multiplex PCR came after a first-round RT-PCR that employed HTBI primers. Via MiXCR, TCRdb re-called the multiplex PCR reads, giving one row per CDR3 protein. The sample consists of about 550,000 distinct CDR3 sequences, about 40% of them appearing once. This clonotype has at least ten counts. Germline CDR1 reads SQVTM; CDR2 reads ANQGSEA. This CDR3 is built from 14 residues. V was trimmed by 4 bases and J by 0 bases, leaving 7 bases between them.

Sequenced sample: peripheral blood or thyroid tissue (not recorded which). The source is an adult man with Graves' hyperthyroidism. The rearrangement links TRBV29-1 to TRBJ2-6; weak D call: TRBD1 (5 bases). The CDR3 DNA reads as TGCAGCGTTGCGACAGCCTCTGGGGCCAACGTCCTGACTTTC. This gives the protein CSVATASGANVLTF.